These 20 T cell receptor beta chains share one sample of origin, sequenced in a study of cytotoxic CD8 clonotypes in ibrutinib-treated CLL. The protocol was immunoSEQ multiplex PCR, while the TCRdb copy is restricted to in-frame clones and leaves out a portion. Among about 140,000 clones, 76% were seen once, and the ten largest hold just over 5%. Specimen: PBMCs, collected after 24 months of ibrutinib treatment. Receptors originate from a human donor with chronic lymphocytic leukemia.

This clone has a handful of counts. The chain links TRBV7-9 to TRBJ2-7; TRBD2 might be the D (5 bases). The germline gives CDR1 SEHNR, CDR2 FQNEAQ (reference sequence). V was clipped by 3 bases and J by 7 bases, with 19 bases between them. This CDR3 contains 15 residues. The CDR3: CASSLGFLGGREQYF. The CDR3 bases are TGTGCCAGCAGCTTGGGCTTCCTAGGAGGCAGGGAGCAGTACTTC.

The chain recombines TRBV19 with TRBJ2-7; 8 positions match TRBD2. The junction had 9 bases not matched to a gene; V was cut back by 6 bases and J by 5 bases. The CDR3 contains 14 residues. CDR1 and CDR2 from the germline V gene are LNHDA and SQIVND (reference sequence). CDR3 in DNA: TGTGCCAGTAGGCCGGGCGGGGGGCTGGACGAGCAGTACTTC. Translating gives CASRPGGGLDEQYF.

J is TRBJ2-7 and V is TRBV27, with 10 bases fitting TRBD1. The CDR3 has 14 residues. In germline, CDR1 is MNHEY, CDR2 SMNVEV (reference sequence). Unmatched junction bases numbered 4, after V lost 5 bases and J lost 3 bases. The CDR3 is CASSNRDRGYEQYF. The CDR3 DNA reads as TGTGCCAGCAGTAACCGGGACAGGGGCTACGAGCAGTACTTC.

In its sample, this clone was seen many times. The V gene is TRBV7-8, the J gene TRBJ1-5, with TRBD1 identical over 7 bases. Looked up from germline, CDR1 is SGHVS and CDR2 is FQNEAQ. The CDR3 spans 14 residues. The V gene end was trimmed by 5 bases and the J gene end by 5 bases; junction bases not matched to a gene: 6. CDR3 residues: CASSPGDRDQPQHF. CDR3 nucleotide sequence: TGTGCCAGCAGCCCAGGAGACAGGGATCAGCCCCAGCATTTT.

The V gene is TRBV7-3, the J gene TRBJ2-3; maybe TRBD2 (5 bases). CDR3 length: 13 residues. V lost 1 base to trimming and J lost 6 bases, with 8 bases between them. CDR1 is SGHTA, CDR2 FQGTGA, per germline. Here the CDR3 DNA reads TGTGCCAGCAGCTTAATGCCGGGGGATACGCAGTATTTT. This encodes CASSLMPGDTQYF.

This clone was seen repeatedly, ten times or more. The V call is TRBV6-5, the J call TRBJ2-1; D is unclear. The V end was cut by 6 bases, the J end by 12 bases, with 12 bases between. The CDR3 is made up of 11 amino acids. Germline CDR1 is MNHEY and CDR2 is SVGAGI. The CDR3 protein is CASSQASRQFF. The CDR3 DNA reads as TGTGCCAGCAGCCAAGCGTCTCGGCAGTTCTTC.

V usage is TRBV6-5 and J usage is TRBJ1-1; tentatively, D is TRBD1 (6 bases). The V gene's germline CDR1 is MNHEY and CDR2 SVGAGI. The CDR3 totals 14 residues. Trimming took 2 bases from V and 5 from J, leaving 12 bases between them. The CDR3: CASSYGRGETEAFF. The DNA of the CDR3 is TGTGCCAGCAGTTACGGCAGGGGCGAGACTGAAGCTTTCTTT.

The CDR3 DNA is TGCGCCAGCAGTGATGGGCCGGGACACTCTGGGGCCAACGTCCTGACTTTC. Its translation: CASSDGPGHSGANVLTF. The chain recombines TRBV10-1 with TRBJ2-6; D is perhaps TRBD1 (6 bases). The ends were cut back, 3 bases at V and 0 bases at J, with 12 bases in the middle. This CDR3 region has 17 residues. Germline CDR1 and CDR2: WNHNN and SYGVQD (reference sequence).

This clone has a handful of counts. The chain has TRBV16 and TRBJ1-3; a possible D gene is TRBD1 (5 bases). The CDR3 covers 14 residues. The V and J ends lost 4 bases and 0 bases respectively, with 7 bases between them. CDR1 is KGHSY, CDR2 FQNENV, per germline. The CDR3 region is CASSRGDSGNTIYF. The CDR3 coding sequence is TGTGCCAGCAGCCGAGGGGACTCTGGAAACACCATATATTTT.

This clone appeared once. The chain recombines TRBV7-9 with TRBJ1-1; D not resolved. Between the trimmed V and J ends, which lost 7 bases and 0 bases, there was a span of 9 bases. CDR1 SEHNR and CDR2 FQNEAQ come from the germline V gene (reference sequence). The CDR3 is 13 residues long. This CDR3 is CASTPPVNTEAFF. The DNA of the CDR3 is TGTGCCAGCACACCACCAGTGAACACTGAAGCTTTCTTT. The variable domain in full, completed from reference TRBV7-9 and TRBJ1-1, reads DTGVSQNPRHKITKRGQNVTFRCDPISEHNRLYWYRQTLGQGPEFLTYFQNEAQLEKSRLLSDRFSAERPKGSFSTLEIQRTEQGDSAMYLCASTPPVNTEAFFGQGTRLTVV.

The chain joins TRBV20-1 to TRBJ2-2; D gene ambiguous. V was pared by 3 bases and J by 6 bases, with 5 bases between. Germline values: CDR1 DFQATT, CDR2 SNEGSKA (reference sequence). This CDR3 region has 11 residues. CDR3 nucleotides: TGCAGTGCTAGTGTCTCCGGGGAGCTGTTTTTT. This encodes CSASVSGELFF.

This sequence joins TRBV10-3 and TRBJ2-7, with a weak D call TRBD1 (6 bases). Between the trimmed V and J ends, which lost 6 bases and 1 base, there was a span of 13 bases. CDR1 and CDR2 (germline): ENHRY, SYGVKD. The CDR3 has 14 amino acids. This chain's CDR3 is CAISPSTGSYEQYF. The CDR3 DNA reads TGTGCCATCAGCCCGTCGACAGGTTCCTACGAGCAGTACTTC.

Written as DNA, the CDR3 is TGCGCCAGCAGCCCTACAGGGGAGAGGGGCACTGAAGCTTTCTTT. As protein: CASSPTGERGTEAFF. J is TRBJ1-1 and V is TRBV5-1, with 7 bases that match TRBD1. V shed 4 bases, J shed 4 bases, and the junction held 10 bases outside the gene matches. Germline CDR1 SGHRS, CDR2 YFSETQ. This CDR3 has 15 amino acids.

The sample holds one count of this clone. The J gene is TRBJ2-1, the V gene TRBV5-1, with D uncertain. CDR3 length: 16 amino acids. V was shortened by 3 bases and J by 2 bases, with 15 bases between the two germline ends. Germline CDR1 and CDR2: SGHRS and YFSETQ. CDR3 sequence: CASSSGPGSPYNEQFF. In DNA form, the CDR3 reads TGCGCCAGCAGCTCCGGCCCCGGTTCCCCCTACAATGAGCAGTTCTTC.

This clone has a handful of counts. The chain recombines TRBV7-8 with TRBJ1-6; D gene ambiguous. There are 15 residues in the CDR3. CDR1 is SGHVS, CDR2 FQNEAQ, per germline. V was clipped by 5 bases and J by 7 bases, with 15 bases between them. CDR3 in amino acids: CASSPRSGGNSPLHF. DNA for the CDR3: TGTGCCAGCAGCCCTCGGTCGGGTGGGAATTCACCCCTCCACTTT. The whole variable domain, remainder taken from reference TRBV7-8 and TRBJ1-6, is GAGVSQSPRYKVAKRGQDVALRCDPISGHVSLFWYQQALGQGPEFLTYFQNEAQLDKSGLPSDRFFAERPEGSVSTLKIQRTQQEDSAVYLCASSPRSGGNSPLHFGNGTRLTVT.

The genes are TRBV27 and TRBJ1-5, with D perhaps matching TRBD1 (5 bases). V gave up 1 base and J gave up 9 bases, with 10 bases separating them. CDR1 is MNHEY, CDR2 SMNVEV, per germline (reference sequence). The CDR3 runs to 13 residues. This CDR3 reads CASSLWSGGPQHF. Here the CDR3 DNA reads TGTGCCAGCAGTTTATGGTCTGGGGGGCCCCAGCATTTT.

The chain uses TRBV4-3 and TRBJ1-2; perhaps TRBD1 as D (6 bases). Trimming took 0 bases from V and 5 from J, leaving 19 bases between them. This CDR3 is built from 17 residues. In germline, CDR1 is LGHNA, CDR2 YSLEER. This CDR3 reads CASSQEPRGGWGYGYTF. The CDR3 DNA follows: TGCGCCAGCAGCCAAGAACCCCGGGGGGGCTGGGGGTATGGCTACACCTTC.

A note on this clone: Within the sample, other DNA sequences also encode this same CDR3. This chain uses TRBV5-1 with TRBJ2-7; the match to TRBD2 covers 9 bases. With 0 bases clipped from V and 2 bases from J, the junction kept 3 bases outside the gene matches. The germline CDR1 and CDR2 sequences are SGHRS and YFSETQ. The length of the CDR3 is 15 residues. The CDR3 DNA is TGCGCCAGCAGCTTGGGGGCGGGAGGGCCCTACGAGCAGTACTTC. It encodes CASSLGAGGPYEQYF.

The V call is TRBV10-3, the J call TRBJ2-7, with D perhaps being TRBD1 or TRBD2 (6 bases each). Trimming removed 3 bases at V and 4 bases at J, with 19 bases between. The CDR3 runs to 16 residues. CDR1 ENHRY and CDR2 SYGVKD come from the germline V gene. The CDR3 loop is CAISDTGDRRGYEQYF. The CDR3 bases are TGTGCCATCAGTGACACAGGAGATCGGAGGGGGTACGAGCAGTACTTC.

The chain combines TRBV15 with TRBJ2-1, with unresolved D. The CDR3 extends over 14 amino acids. V lost 1 base, J lost 6 bases, and 10 bases lay in between. The germline CDR1 and CDR2 sequences are LNHNV and YYDKDF (reference sequence). The CDR3, as DNA: TGTGCCACCAGCAGAGTTTGGGTTGGCAATGAGCAGTTCTTC. This sequence encodes CATSRVWVGNEQFF. The full variable domain, completed using reference TRBV15 and TRBJ2-1, is DAMVIQNPRYQVTQFGKPVTLSCSQTLNHNVMYWYQQKSSQAPKLLFHYYDKDFNNEADTPDNFQSRRPNTSFCFLDIRSPGLGDTAMYLCATSRVWVGNEQFFGPGTRLTVL.